This paragraph reports one TCR beta chain. V was trimmed by 0 bases and J by 6 bases, leaving 4 bases between them. From germline, CDR1 is SGHRS and CDR2 YFSETQ. The length of the CDR3 is 12 residues. This entry is derived from a study of blood T cell repertoires in COVID-19. Overall study context: Nucleic acid was either cDNA or gDNA, and it came from T cells, B-cell-depleted T cells, or PBMCs.

The repertoire was sequenced with immunoSEQ multiplex PCR; TCRdb's copy has only in-frame clones and lacks some. The sample holds about 98,000 clones, 82% seen once. The sequencing sample was made of peripheral blood. The rearrangement links TRBV5-1 to TRBJ1-5; D gene uncertain. This receptor was identified in a man in his 70s with active or convalescent COVID-19. The DNA for the CDR3 is TGCGCCAGCAGCTTGGCGGGTCAGCCCCAGCATTTT. Translating it yields CASSLAGQPQHF.